The 5 T cell receptor beta chains in this list originate from one sample, sequenced in a study of blood T cell repertoires in COVID-19. TCRdb keeps only in-frame clones here, not all; method: immunoSEQ multiplex PCR. The data contain about 300,000 clones, roughly 88% of them seen just once; the ten biggest clones take up approximately 8.8%. Sequencing was carried out using peripheral blood. The receptor set was obtained from a young man with active or convalescent COVID-19.

The chain joins TRBV10-3 to TRBJ1-1; the match to TRBD1 covers 9 bases. In germline, CDR1 is ENHRY, CDR2 SYGVKD. CDR3 length equals 14 residues. With 7 bases clipped from V and 1 base from J, the junction kept 4 bases outside the gene matches. The CDR3 DNA sequence: TGTGCCATCAACCAGGGACAGGGGAACACTGAAGCTTTCTTT. This sequence encodes CAINQGQGNTEAFF.

The CDR3 sequence is CASSLQGASTDTQYF. The DNA for the CDR3 is TGTGCCAGCAGCTTACAGGGGGCCAGCACAGATACGCAGTATTTT. V is TRBV9 and J is TRBJ2-3; 9 nucleotides line up with TRBD1. With 4 bases clipped from V and 0 bases from J, the junction kept 3 bases outside the gene matches. CDR1 is SGDLS, CDR2 YYNGEE, per germline. The CDR3 length is 15 residues.

The chain joins TRBV24-1 to TRBJ2-1; 8 bases fit TRBD1. The trim removed 2 bases at V and 10 bases at J, leaving 0 bases unmatched. CDR1 KGHDR and CDR2 SFDVKD come from the germline V gene. The CDR3 has 12 residues. Written as DNA, the CDR3 is TGTGCCACCAGTGATTGGACAGGGGAGCAGTTCTTC. Encoded protein: CATSDWTGEQFF.

This chain joins TRBV11-2 and TRBJ1-3; 8 bases agree with TRBD1. V trimming: 1 base; J trimming: 8 bases; junction bases outside the gene matches: 4. Germline V gene sequence: CDR1 SGHAT, CDR2 FQNNGV. The CDR3 consists of 14 residues. The CDR3: CASSLVDRVHTIYF. The CDR3, as DNA: TGTGCCAGCAGCTTAGTGGACAGGGTGCACACCATATATTTT.

The chain employs TRBV5-6 and TRBJ1-3; a possible D gene is TRBD1 (6 bases). V gave up 4 bases and J gave up 7 bases, with 21 bases separating them. From germline, CDR1 is SGHDT and CDR2 YYEEEE. There are 16 residues in the CDR3. CDR3 nucleotide sequence: TGTGCCAGCAGCGGATCTACAGGGAGATCTCCGAACACCATATATTTT. Translated, it gives CASSGSTGRSPNTIYF.